Listed here are 9 T cell receptor beta chains from one sample, sequenced in a study of CD8 T cells in Susac syndrome. Random hexamers were used to reverse transcribe an amount of roughly 0.45 to 1 ug RNA. TCRdb ran MiXCR on the immunoSEQ multiplex PCR reads and lists one entry per CDR3 protein. The table lists approximately 280,000 distinct CDR3 sequences, approximately 81% of them singletons. The sample comprised CD8+ T cells from PBMCs. The receptors shown here come from a human donor with multiple sclerosis.

The chain recombines TRBV7-9 with TRBJ2-7; 16 bases fit TRBD2. V lost 2 bases and J lost 2; bases outside the gene matches: 3. Germline V lookup: CDR1 SEHNR, CDR2 FQNEAQ (reference sequence). The CDR3 sequence is 17 residues long. CDR3 amino acids: CASSLPGTSGGAYEQYF. As DNA, the CDR3 is TGTGCCAGCAGCTTACCGGGGACTAGCGGGGGGGCCTACGAGCAGTACTTC.

The rearrangement joins TRBV9 to TRBJ2-7; D might be TRBD2 (6 bases). CDR3 length: 15 amino acids. Per the germline V gene, CDR1 is SGDLS and CDR2 is YYNGEE. V lost 1 base to trimming and J lost 4 bases, with 15 bases between them. Here the CDR3 DNA reads TGTGCCAGCAGCGTAAGCGCGGGGAACGAATACGAGCAGTACTTC. Translated, it gives CASSVSAGNEYEQYF.

The chain carries TRBV7-9 and TRBJ2-7; 7 nucleotides align to TRBD1. The V segment lost 5 bases and the J segment 6 bases; nucleotides outside the gene matches: 7. The CDR3 length is 13 residues. Germline V lookup: CDR1 SEHNR, CDR2 FQNEAQ (reference sequence). The CDR3 nucleotides read TGTGCCAGCAGCGAAACAGGGGTAGGCGAGCAGTACTTC. It translates to CASSETGVGEQYF.

This chain links TRBV28 with TRBJ2-2; TRBD1 matches 7 bases. With 7 bases clipped from V and 5 bases from J, the junction kept 10 bases outside the gene matches. The CDR3 length is 15 residues. Germline V gene data show CDR1 as MDHEN and CDR2 as SYDVKM. The CDR3 coding sequence is TGTGCCAGCACCCCCCGGACAGGAAAGACCGGGGAGCTGTTTTTT. Its protein is CASTPRTGKTGELFF.

CDR3 amino acids: CASSLDRESYEQYF. Here the CDR3 DNA reads TGTGCCAGTAGTTTGGACAGGGAAAGCTACGAGCAGTACTTC. This chain connects TRBV19 to TRBJ2-7; TRBD1 aligns across 8 bases. CDR1 and CDR2 from the germline V gene are LNHDA and SQIVND (reference sequence). CDR3 size: 14 residues. V shed 5 bases, J shed 3 bases, and the junction held 6 bases outside the gene matches.

V and J are TRBV12-3 or TRBV12-4 and TRBJ2-3; D is perhaps TRBD2 (6 bases). The CDR3 runs to 13 residues. The germline V and J ends were trimmed by 10 bases and 3 bases, with 14 bases remaining between them. The CDR3 region is CATILGGTDTQYF. CDR3 DNA sequence: TGTGCCACGATACTAGGAGGGACAGATACGCAGTATTTT.

As regards this clonotype: The junction departs from germline at one end; a sequencing error may be responsible. The chain is built from TRBV20-1 and TRBJ2-5, with D perhaps assigned TRBD1 or TRBD2 (7 bases each). The V gene's germline CDR1 is DFQATT and CDR2 SNEGSKA (reference sequence). The CDR3 sequence is 13 residues long. The CDR3 DNA reads as TGCAGGGCTAGGGAGGGGGCATGGGAGACCCAGTACTTC. Its translation is CRAREGAWETQYF.

The CDR3 sequence: CAIGHYQPQHF. The CDR3 nucleotides are TGTGCCATCGGTCACTATCAGCCCCAGCATTTT. The V call is TRBV10-3, the J call TRBJ1-5; no firm D call. This CDR3 is built from 11 residues. CDR1 and CDR2 from the germline V gene are ENHRY and SYGVKD. The V end lost 8 bases, the J end lost 5 bases, and 7 bases lay between the germline ends.

CDR3: CASSQVARKENIQYF. The CDR3 DNA reads as TGCGCCAGCAGCCAAGTTGCGAGGAAGGAAAACATTCAGTACTTC. V gene TRBV4-1 combines with J gene TRBJ2-4; no clear D. Between the trimmed V and J ends, which lost 1 base and 5 bases, there was a span of 12 bases. This CDR3 is 15 amino acids long. Germline assignment: CDR1 MGHRA and CDR2 YSYEKL.